This entry lists 26 T cell receptor beta chains sequenced from one sample in a study of T cell responses to AZD1222 COVID-19 vaccine. The data were produced by immunoSEQ multiplex PCR, yet TCRdb's version contains in-frame clones alone and is incomplete. The repertoire has about 140,000 clones, about nine tenths of them found once; the top ten carry around 5%. The source was peripheral blood, collected on day 0 of AZD1222 vaccination. These receptors originate from an adult in good health.

This rearrangement joins TRBV7-6 to TRBJ2-3, with 9 positions matching TRBD2. After removal of 3 bases from V and 0 bases from J, the junction contained 10 bases not matched to a gene. Germline CDR1 is SGHVS and CDR2 is FNYEAQ. CDR3 length equals 18 residues. Here the CDR3 DNA reads TGTGCCAGCAGCTTCCTGGGACTAGCAGATGTTAGCACAGATACGCAGTATTTT. This gives the protein CASSFLGLADVSTDTQYF. Based on the CDR3 plus reference TRBV7-6 and TRBJ2-3, the full variable domain is GAGVSQSPRYKVTKRGQDVALRCDPISGHVSLYWYRQALGQGPEFLTYFNYEAQQDKSGLPNDRFSAERPEGSISTLTIQRTEQRDSAMYRCASSFLGLADVSTDTQYFGPGTRLTVL.

This rearrangement joins TRBV27 to TRBJ2-1; the match to TRBD2 covers 10 bases. The ends lost 3 bases at V and 5 bases at J; junction bases unmatched: 7. CDR3 size: 16 residues. Germline V CDR1 and CDR2: MNHEY, SMNVEV (reference sequence). The CDR3 sequence is CASSLMLAGADNEQFF. CDR3 bases: TGTGCCAGCAGTTTGATGCTAGCGGGGGCCGACAATGAGCAGTTCTTC.

The rearrangement joins TRBV11-2 to TRBJ1-1; TRBD1 might be the D (6 bases). Germline-derived CDR1 and CDR2 are SGHAT and FQNNGV. The CDR3 has 15 amino acids. Trimming took 5 bases from V and 3 from J, leaving 16 bases between them. The CDR3 is CASSPRRGGDTEAFF. DNA for the CDR3: TGTGCCAGCAGCCCCCGCAGGGGAGGGGACACTGAAGCTTTCTTT. The variable domain in full, completed from reference TRBV11-2 and TRBJ1-1, reads EAGVAQSPRYKIIEKRQSVAFWCNPISGHATLYWYQQILGQGPKLLIQFQNNGVVDDSQLPKDRFSAERLKGVDSTLKIQPAKLEDSAVYLCASSPRRGGDTEAFFGQGTRLTVV.

This clone appeared a single time. This chain uses TRBV7-9 with TRBJ1-3; maybe TRBD1 (5 bases). This CDR3 has 14 residues. Germline CDR1 is SEHNR and CDR2 is FQNEAQ (reference sequence). V was pared by 5 bases and J by 4 bases, with 12 bases between. The CDR3 sequence is CASSRKGRGNTIYF. The CDR3 DNA reads as TGTGCCAGCAGCCGCAAGGGGAGAGGAAACACCATATATTTT.

The chain is built from TRBV27 and TRBJ1-5; unclear D gene. This CDR3 region has 14 residues. CDR1 is MNHEY and CDR2 is SMNVEV in the germline V gene (reference sequence). The germline V and J ends were trimmed by 7 bases and 2 bases, with 12 bases remaining between them. The CDR3 sequence is CASTQHGGNQPQHF. DNA for the CDR3: TGTGCCAGCACCCAACACGGGGGCAATCAGCCCCAGCATTTT.

The gene calls are TRBV11-3 and TRBJ2-5; TRBD2 is a possible D gene (6 bases). Per the germline V gene, CDR1 is SGHNT and CDR2 is YENEEA. V dropped 5 bases and J dropped 3 bases, with 13 bases sitting between them. The CDR3 length is 14 residues. The CDR3 region is CASSLAAGEETQYF. The CDR3 nucleotides are TGTGCCAGCAGCCTAGCAGCGGGCGAAGAGACCCAGTACTTC.

The V and J genes are TRBV6-2 or TRBV6-3 and TRBJ2-3; D is unclear. The CDR3 extends over 11 amino acids. The germline V gene encodes CDR1 MNHEY and CDR2 SVGEGT. Deletions cut 3 bases from V and 4 bases from J, with 2 bases between. This CDR3 is CASSYPDTQYF. The CDR3 nucleotides are TGTGCCAGCAGTTATCCAGATACGCAGTATTTT.

With respect to this clone: This sample also contains other DNA sequences that code for the same CDR3. The chain links TRBV20-1 to TRBJ1-1, with 7 bases identical to TRBD1. The junction had 2 bases not matched to a gene; V was cut back by 6 bases and J by 4 bases. Germline values: CDR1 DFQATT, CDR2 SNEGSKA (reference sequence). The CDR3 totals 11 residues. CDR3 region: CSARTGTEAFF. The CDR3 bases are TGCAGTGCGAGGACAGGCACTGAAGCTTTCTTT.

The chain employs TRBV10-1 and TRBJ2-5; possibly TRBD1 or TRBD2 for D (5 bases each). Germline lookup yields CDR1 WNHNN and CDR2 SYGVQD (reference sequence). Between the trimmed V and J ends, which lost 0 bases and 7 bases, there was a span of 12 bases. The CDR3 runs 14 residues. CDR3 in amino acids: CASSESTGRGTQYF. The CDR3 bases are TGCGCCAGCAGTGAGTCGACGGGGCGAGGGACCCAGTACTTC.

The chain combines TRBV3-1 (or the pseudogene TRBV3-2) with TRBJ1-3, with D perhaps TRBD1 (6 bases). The CDR3 is 16 amino acids. V was shortened by 0 bases and J by 4 bases, with 13 bases between the two germline ends. Germline CDR1 and CDR2: LGHDT and YNNKEL (reference sequence). In nucleotides, the CDR3 is TGTGCCAGCAGCCAAGATTACGGGGGCGCAGGAAACACCATATATTTT. This translates into CASSQDYGGAGNTIYF.

The chain links TRBV7-9 to TRBJ2-7; TRBD2 is a possible D gene (5 bases). Germline CDR1 is SEHNR and CDR2 is FQNEAQ (reference sequence). Trimming shortened V by 5 bases and J by 0 bases, and 11 bases separated the two germline ends. This CDR3 has 14 residues. CDR3 amino acids: CASSRTGSSYEQYF. The CDR3 DNA follows: TGTGCCAGCAGCCGAACGGGGAGCTCCTACGAGCAGTACTTC. Together with reference TRBV7-9 and TRBJ2-7, the CDR3 gives the full variable domain: DTGVSQNPRHKITKRGQNVTFRCDPISEHNRLYWYRQTLGQGPEFLTYFQNEAQLEKSRLLSDRFSAERPKGSFSTLEIQRTEQGDSAMYLCASSRTGSSYEQYFGPGTRLTVT.

The genes are TRBV20-1 and TRBJ1-5, with 8 bases fitting TRBD1. The ends lost 3 bases at V and 2 bases at J; junction bases unmatched: 9. CDR1 and CDR2 from the germline V gene are DFQATT and SNEGSKA (reference sequence). This CDR3 has 16 residues. The CDR3 region has the DNA TGCAGTGCTAGTAGACAGGGGTTGAGTGGCAATCAGCCCCAGCATTTT. It is translated as CSASRQGLSGNQPQHF.

This clone was counted only a few times. The rearrangement uses TRBV7-2 and TRBJ2-7, with a tentative D call TRBD2 (5 bases). V lost 5 bases, J lost 3 bases, and 11 bases lay in between. This CDR3 spans 13 amino acids. Per germline, CDR1 SGHTA and CDR2 FQGNSA. The CDR3 bases are TGTGCCAGCAGCCCGGTACGGGGCTACGAGCAGTACTTC. It translates to CASSPVRGYEQYF.

The rearrangement links TRBV5-8 to TRBJ1-6; tentatively, D is TRBD1 (6 bases). Germline V lookup: CDR1 SGHTS, CDR2 YDEGEE. Deletions cut 3 bases from V and 9 bases from J, with 13 bases between. This CDR3 spans 14 amino acids. In DNA, the CDR3 is TGTGCCAGCAGCTCTGGACAGTTCCTTTCACCCCTCCACTTT. Translation gives CASSSGQFLSPLHF. The complete variable domain, with remaining parts taken from reference TRBV5-8 and TRBJ1-6, reads EAGVTQSPTHLIKTRGQQATLRCSPISGHTSVYWYQQALGLGLQFLLWYDEGEERNRGNFPPRFSGRQFPNYSSELNVNALELEDSALYLCASSSGQFLSPLHFGNGTRLTVT.

The V call is TRBV7-9, the J call TRBJ1-1, with D possibly being TRBD1 (6 bases). The CDR3 loop spans 12 amino acids. V shed 7 bases and J shed 4 bases, with 10 bases lying between them. The germline V gene encodes CDR1 SEHNR and CDR2 FQNEAQ (reference sequence). The CDR3 protein is CASTGGITEAFF. The DNA of the CDR3 is TGTGCCAGCACGGGGGGCATCACTGAAGCTTTCTTT.

The V call is TRBV19, the J call TRBJ1-6, with 8 bases aligning to TRBD1. This CDR3 is built from 13 residues. The junction had 2 bases not matched to a gene; V was cut back by 4 bases and J by 9 bases. Germline V gene data show CDR1 as LNHDA and CDR2 as SQIVND (reference sequence). CDR3 DNA: TGTGCCAGTAGTACAGACAGGGGTTCACCCCTCCACTTT. Its protein product is CASSTDRGSPLHF. The variable domain in full, completed from reference TRBV19 and TRBJ1-6, reads DGGITQSPKYLFRKEGQNVTLSCEQNLNHDAMYWYRQDPGQGLRLIYYSQIVNDFQKGDIAEGYSVSREKKESFPLTVTSAQKNPTAFYLCASSTDRGSPLHFGNGTRLTVT.

This chain links TRBV6-5 with TRBJ2-1; 12 bases agree with TRBD2. Germline V CDR1 and CDR2: MNHEY, SVGAGI. There are 15 residues in the CDR3. The trim removed 4 bases at V and 8 bases at J, leaving 6 bases unmatched. The CDR3: CASSFRTSGNDEQFF. The DNA for the CDR3 is TGTGCCAGCAGTTTTCGGACTAGCGGGAACGATGAGCAGTTCTTC.

The gene calls are TRBV14 and TRBJ2-1; 16 bases agree with TRBD2. Germline values: CDR1 SGHDN, CDR2 FVKESK. There are 18 residues in the CDR3. With 4 bases clipped from V and 6 bases from J, the junction kept 9 bases outside the gene matches. The CDR3 coding sequence is TGTGCCAGCAGCCTTGCGGGACTAGCGGGAGGGGGAGGCAATGAGCAGTTCTTC. Its translation is CASSLAGLAGGGGNEQFF.

This clone was seen a handful of times. Here the CDR3 reads CASSPEGGRDNQPQHF. CDR3 sequence (DNA): TGTGCCAGTAGTCCCGAGGGGGGGAGAGACAATCAGCCCCAGCATTTT. The chain employs TRBV19 and TRBJ1-5; maybe TRBD1 (6 bases). V was clipped by 5 bases and J by 3 bases, with 17 bases between them. The length of the CDR3 is 16 residues. Germline V CDR1 and CDR2: LNHDA, SQIVND (reference sequence).

This clone was observed once. The chain carries TRBV29-1 and TRBJ1-1, with D unresolved. The CDR3 totals 13 residues. V lost 2 bases and J lost 0, with 7 bases in between. Germline assignment: CDR1 SQVTM and CDR2 ANQGSEA. The CDR3 DNA is TGCAGCGTTGAATACGGCCTGAACACTGAAGCTTTCTTT. Amino acid sequence: CSVEYGLNTEAFF.

This clone showed up just a few times. The J gene is TRBJ1-5, the V gene TRBV2, with D unclear. This CDR3 contains 12 residues. Germline CDR1 is SNHLY and CDR2 is FYNNEI. Trimming left V 6 bases short and J 2 bases short, with 5 bases between. The CDR3 nucleotides are TGTGCCAGCAGGGAGGGCAATCAGCCCCAGCATTTT. The encoded protein is CASREGNQPQHF.

This sequence joins TRBV19 and TRBJ2-6; 8 nucleotides line up with TRBD2. Germline V gene data show CDR1 as LNHDA and CDR2 as SQIVND (reference sequence). The length of the CDR3 is 15 residues. V lost 6 bases and J lost 2; bases outside the gene matches: 3. CDR3 coding DNA: TGTGCCAGTAGCGGGAGGGGTACTGGGGCCAACGTCCTGACTTTC. Amino acids: CASSGRGTGANVLTF. Drawing the rest from reference TRBV19 and TRBJ2-6, the complete variable domain is DGGITQSPKYLFRKEGQNVTLSCEQNLNHDAMYWYRQDPGQGLRLIYYSQIVNDFQKGDIAEGYSVSREKKESFPLTVTSAQKNPTAFYLCASSGRGTGANVLTFGAGSRLTVL.

The gene calls are TRBV6-5 and TRBJ2-3; 10 bases align to TRBD2. The V segment lost 8 bases and the J segment 3 bases; nucleotides outside the gene matches: 2. Germline loops: CDR1 MNHEY, CDR2 SVGAGI. This CDR3 contains 13 residues. CDR3 sequence: CASASGGTDTQYF. CDR3 coding DNA: TGTGCCAGCGCTAGCGGGGGAACAGATACGCAGTATTTT.

In its sample, this clone was seen a few times. The CDR3: CASSFPGPMNTEAFF. As DNA, the CDR3 is TGTGCCAGCAGTTTTCCTGGACCGATGAACACTGAAGCTTTCTTT. V gene TRBV27 combines with J gene TRBJ1-1, with D unresolved. There are 15 residues in the CDR3. V dropped 3 bases and J dropped 0 bases, with 11 bases sitting between them. Germline CDR1 and CDR2: MNHEY and SMNVEV (reference sequence).

V is TRBV10-3 and J is TRBJ1-1, with D unresolved. This CDR3 is built from 12 residues. The V gene lost 6 bases and the J gene lost 1 base, with 6 bases spanning the gap. The germline CDR1 and CDR2 sequences are ENHRY and SYGVKD. In nucleotides, the CDR3 is TGTGCCATCAGGCCCCGGAACACTGAAGCTTTCTTT. Translation: CAIRPRNTEAFF.

This rearrangement joins TRBV19 to TRBJ1-1, with D unclear. V gave up 4 bases and J gave up 0 bases, with 15 bases separating them. The germline V gene has CDR1 LNHDA and CDR2 SQIVND (reference sequence). CDR3 length: 16 residues. The CDR3 sequence: CASSTDRRTVNTEAFF. As DNA, the CDR3 is TGTGCCAGTAGTACAGATCGTCGGACGGTGAACACTGAAGCTTTCTTT.